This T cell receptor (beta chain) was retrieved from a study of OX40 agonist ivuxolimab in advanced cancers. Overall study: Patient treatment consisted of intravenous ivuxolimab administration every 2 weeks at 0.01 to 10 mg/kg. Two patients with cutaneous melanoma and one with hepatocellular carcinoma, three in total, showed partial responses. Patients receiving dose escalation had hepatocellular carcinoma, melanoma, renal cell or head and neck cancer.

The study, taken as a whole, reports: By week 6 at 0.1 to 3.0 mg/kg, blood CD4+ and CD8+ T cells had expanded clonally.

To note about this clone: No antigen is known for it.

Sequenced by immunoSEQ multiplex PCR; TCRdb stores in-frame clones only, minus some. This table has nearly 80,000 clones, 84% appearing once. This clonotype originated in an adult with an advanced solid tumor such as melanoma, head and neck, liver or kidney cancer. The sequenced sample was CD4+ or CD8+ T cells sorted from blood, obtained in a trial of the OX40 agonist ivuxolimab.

For the CDR3, the DNA is TGTGCCAGTATTCAGGGAGGAAAGCAAGAGACCCAGTACTTC. Translated, it gives CASIQGGKQETQYF. The gene calls are TRBV6-1 and TRBJ2-5; tentatively, D is TRBD2 (6 bases). Trimming cost V 9 bases and J 2 bases, with 16 bases left between them. CDR3 size: 14 residues. Germline loops: CDR1 MNHNS, CDR2 SASEGT.